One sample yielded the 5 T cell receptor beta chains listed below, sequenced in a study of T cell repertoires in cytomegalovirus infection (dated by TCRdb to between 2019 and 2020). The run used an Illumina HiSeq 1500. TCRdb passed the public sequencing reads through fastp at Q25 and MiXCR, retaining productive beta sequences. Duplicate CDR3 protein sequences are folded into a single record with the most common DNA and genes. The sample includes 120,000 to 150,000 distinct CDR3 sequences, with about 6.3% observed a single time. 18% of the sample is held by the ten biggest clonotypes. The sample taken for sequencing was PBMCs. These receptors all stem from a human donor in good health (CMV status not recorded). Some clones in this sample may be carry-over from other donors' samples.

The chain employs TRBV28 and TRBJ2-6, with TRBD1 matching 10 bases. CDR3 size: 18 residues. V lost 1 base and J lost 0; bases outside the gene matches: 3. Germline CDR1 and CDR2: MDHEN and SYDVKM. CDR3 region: CASSLYGTGASGANVLTF. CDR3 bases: TGTGCCAGCAGTTTATATGGGACAGGGGCCTCTGGGGCCAACGTCCTGACTTTC.

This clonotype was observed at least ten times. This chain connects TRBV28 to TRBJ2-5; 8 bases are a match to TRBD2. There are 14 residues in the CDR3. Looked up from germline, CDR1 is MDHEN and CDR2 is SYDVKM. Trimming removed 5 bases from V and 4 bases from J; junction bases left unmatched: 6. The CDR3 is CASSPAAGVETQYF. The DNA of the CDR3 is TGTGCCAGCAGTCCGGCAGCGGGGGTAGAGACCCAGTACTTC.

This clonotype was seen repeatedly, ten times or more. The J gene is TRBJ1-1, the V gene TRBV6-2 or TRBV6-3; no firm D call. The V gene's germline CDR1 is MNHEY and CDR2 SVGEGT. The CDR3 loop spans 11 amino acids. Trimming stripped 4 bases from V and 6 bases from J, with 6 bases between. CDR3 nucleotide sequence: TGTGCCAGCAGTTCTCTCCCTGAAGCTTTCTTT. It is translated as CASSSLPEAFF.

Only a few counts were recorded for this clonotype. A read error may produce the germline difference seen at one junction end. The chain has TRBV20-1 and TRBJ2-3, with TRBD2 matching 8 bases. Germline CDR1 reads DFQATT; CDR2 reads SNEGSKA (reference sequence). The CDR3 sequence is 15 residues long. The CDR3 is CSARDQTSARDAQYF. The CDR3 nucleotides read TGCAGTGCTAGAGATCAGACTAGCGCCCGAGATGCGCAGTATTTT.

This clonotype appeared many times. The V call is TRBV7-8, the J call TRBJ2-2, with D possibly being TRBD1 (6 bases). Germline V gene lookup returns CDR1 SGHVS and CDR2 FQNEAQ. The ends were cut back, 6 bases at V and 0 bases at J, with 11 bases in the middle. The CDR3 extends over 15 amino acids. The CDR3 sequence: CASSKWTANTGELFF. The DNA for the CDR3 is TGTGCCAGCAGTAAGTGGACAGCGAACACCGGGGAGCTGTTTTTT.